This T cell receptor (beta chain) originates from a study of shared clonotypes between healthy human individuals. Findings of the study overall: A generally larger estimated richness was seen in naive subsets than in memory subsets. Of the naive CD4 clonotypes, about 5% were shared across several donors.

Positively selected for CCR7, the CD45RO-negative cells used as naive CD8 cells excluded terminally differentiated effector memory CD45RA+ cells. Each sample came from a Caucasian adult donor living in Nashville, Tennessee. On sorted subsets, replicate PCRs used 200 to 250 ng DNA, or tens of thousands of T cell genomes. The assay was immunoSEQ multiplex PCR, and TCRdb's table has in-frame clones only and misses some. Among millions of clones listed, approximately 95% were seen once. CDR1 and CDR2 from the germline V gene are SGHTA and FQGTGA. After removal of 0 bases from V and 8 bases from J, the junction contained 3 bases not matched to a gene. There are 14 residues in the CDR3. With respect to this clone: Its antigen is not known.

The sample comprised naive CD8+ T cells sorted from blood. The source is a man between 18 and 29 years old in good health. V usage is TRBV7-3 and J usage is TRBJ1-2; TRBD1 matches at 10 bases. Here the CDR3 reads CASSLTTGGDGYTF. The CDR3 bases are TGTGCCAGCAGCTTAACGACAGGGGGCGACGGCTACACCTTC.